Each of the 14 T cell receptor beta chains below was sequenced from the same sample in a study of molecular identifiers for immune sequencing clone quantification. TCRdb fed the PCR reads into MiXCR, producing one record per CDR3 protein. The sample comprises tens of thousands of distinct CDR3 sequences, roughly 20% of which are singletons, and around 0.8% rests with the top ten. Input material: naive CD8+ T cells from blood, with Jurkat cell RNA spiked in. Subset meaning: FACS-sorted CD8+CD4-CCR7+CD45RA+ naive T cells. All receptors derive from a human donor in good health. Some libraries in this study had Jurkat cell RNA spiked in.

This clonotype was picked up many times. The chain uses TRBV7-6 and TRBJ2-3; TRBD2 aligns across 10 bases. CDR1 SGHVS and CDR2 FNYEAQ come from the germline V gene. V was pared by 2 bases and J by 0 bases, with 17 bases of the junction left unmatched. The CDR3 extends over 21 amino acids. CDR3 in amino acids: CASSLNLPGLARDTSTDTQYF. CDR3 sequence (DNA): TGTGCCAGCAGCTTAAACCTCCCGGGACTAGCGCGAGATACTAGCACAGATACGCAGTATTTT.

This clonotype was recorded once. A much more abundant neighbour one base away suggests this may be a read error. The chain has TRBV20-1 and TRBJ2-1; 7 bases align to TRBD1. Germline loops: CDR1 DFQATT, CDR2 SNEGSKA (reference sequence). The CDR3 has 15 residues. The CDR3 DNA follows: TGCAGTGCTAGAGAACCGGGACAGTCCTACAAGGAGCAGTTCTTC. Translated: CSAREPGQSYKEQFF.

This clonotype was seen at least ten times. The chain is built from TRBV13 and TRBJ1-2; unclear D gene. Germline assignment: CDR1 PRHDT and CDR2 FYEKMQ (reference sequence). Trimming removed 9 bases from V and 5 bases from J, with 19 bases in between. The CDR3 runs 14 residues. The CDR3 loop is CASSQEPAGYGYTF. DNA of the CDR3: TGTGCCAGTTCGCAGGAGCCAGCGGGGTATGGCTACACCTTC.

Concerning this clonotype: A read error may be the cause here, since a much bigger clone is one base away. This rearrangement joins TRBV27 to TRBJ2-7; D is perhaps TRBD2 (5 bases). CDR1 is MNHEY and CDR2 is SMNVEV in the germline V gene (reference sequence). Trimming left V 4 bases short and J 2 bases short, with 9 bases between. The CDR3 is 13 residues long. CDR3 protein: CASSSGKTYEQYF. The CDR3 region has the DNA TGTGCCAGCAGTTCGGGGAAAACCTACGAGCAGTACTTC.

In regard to this clonotype: Just one base apart from a much larger clone, this may be a read error. This rearrangement joins TRBV7-9 to TRBJ1-1, with 9 bases aligning to TRBD1. Germline V gene lookup returns CDR1 SEHNR and CDR2 FQNEAQ (reference sequence). This CDR3 has 15 amino acids. The CDR3 nucleotides are TGTGCCAGCAGCTTAGGGACAGGGGCGAACACTGACGCTTTCTTT. The encoded protein is CASSLGTGANTDAFF. Using reference TRBV7-9 and TRBJ1-1 for the parts outside the CDR3, the full variable domain is DTGVSQNPRHKITKRGQNVTFRCDPISEHNRLYWYRQTLGQGPEFLTYFQNEAQLEKSRLLSDRFSAERPKGSFSTLEIQRTEQGDSAMYLCASSLGTGANTDAFFGQGTRLTVV.

This clonotype came up many times. The chain couples TRBV5-6 to TRBJ1-1, with 7 bases fitting TRBD1. After removal of 1 base from V and 4 bases from J, the junction contained 1 base not matched to a gene. The CDR3 spans 13 residues. Per germline, CDR1 SGHDT and CDR2 YYEEEE. Here the CDR3 reads CASSLQGGTEAFF. The CDR3 DNA is TGTGCCAGCAGCTTGCAGGGGGGCACTGAAGCTTTCTTT. Filled out from reference TRBV5-6 and TRBJ1-1, the complete variable domain reads DAGVTQSPTHLIKTRGQQVTLRCSPKSGHDTVSWYQQALGQGPQFIFQYYEEEERQRGNFPDRFSGHQFPNYSSELNVNALLLGDSALYLCASSLQGGTEAFFGQGTRLTVV.

This clonotype was detected many times. The chain employs TRBV20-1 and TRBJ2-3; no reliable D call. Germline lookup yields CDR1 DFQATT and CDR2 SNEGSKA (reference sequence). V was clipped by 3 bases and J by 6 bases, with 22 bases between them. The CDR3 is made up of 16 amino acids. The CDR3 DNA sequence: TGCAGTGCTAGTACAGAAACAGATCTAGTCTGGGATACGCAGTATTTT. It codes for CSASTETDLVWDTQYF.

This clonotype was seen just once. The conserved final phenylalanine or tryptophan is absent from the CDR3, which likely points to a read error. The DNA is left out, because the CDR3 cannot be placed on it with certainty; the CDR3 is given as TCRdb lists it. J is TRBJ1-1 and V is TRBV5-3; the DNA was not compared with TRBD1, the D call given in the table. TRBV5-3 is sorted into the ORF group, with uncertain function. The CDR3 is made up of 13 amino acids, end residues included. The CDR3 region is CASSTGTSPEVFS.

This clonotype was recorded many times. CDR3: CASSRDSLNQPQHF. In nucleotides, the CDR3 is TGTGCCAGCAGTCGGGACAGCCTCAATCAGCCCCAGCATTTT. The J gene is TRBJ1-5, the V gene TRBV6-1, with TRBD1 matching 7 bases. Trimming at V came to 5 bases and at J to 3 bases, leaving 4 bases not matched to a gene. Germline CDR1 reads MNHNS; CDR2 reads SASEGT. This CDR3 comprises 14 residues.

This clonotype was picked up many times. The chain uses TRBV6-2 or TRBV6-3 and TRBJ1-1; 7 bases align to TRBD1. In germline, CDR1 is MNHEY, CDR2 SVGEGT. The V and J ends lost 6 bases and 11 bases, in that order; junction bases with no gene match: 6. The CDR3 is 11 residues long. The CDR3: CASRYDRDAFF. CDR3 in DNA: TGTGCCAGCAGATATGACAGGGATGCTTTCTTT.

Many counts were recorded for this clonotype. This rearrangement joins TRBV9 to TRBJ2-7; D may be TRBD2 (6 bases). From germline, CDR1 is SGDLS and CDR2 YYNGEE. V lost 4 bases and J 1 base, leaving 15 bases between the germline ends. The CDR3 has 15 amino acids. CDR3 bases: TGTGCCAGCAGCCCGACAGCGGGTACATCCTACGAGCAGTACTTC. Translating gives CASSPTAGTSYEQYF.

This clonotype was counted many times. The CDR3: CASRPLRGSYNEQFF. The CDR3 region has the DNA TGTGCCAGCAGGCCACTTAGGGGTTCCTACAATGAGCAGTTCTTC. J is TRBJ2-1 and V is TRBV6-5; tentatively, D is TRBD1 (5 bases). This CDR3 has 15 amino acids. Germline CDR1 is MNHEY and CDR2 is SVGAGI. Trimming removed 6 bases at V and 1 base at J, with 13 bases between.

With regard to this clonotype: This could be a read error, since a much larger clone is one nucleotide away. This is likely a read error, given that the CDR3 carries no conserved phenylalanine or tryptophan at its end. The chain is built from TRBV5-6 and TRBJ1-6; the D is unclear. CDR1 is SGHDT, CDR2 YYEEEE, per germline. This CDR3 has 14 amino acids. V was pared by 0 bases and J by 8 bases, with 9 bases between. The CDR3 region has the DNA TGTGCCAGCAGCTTGGCCGGGTTTTATTCACCCCTCCACTCT. Translation gives CASSLAGFYSPLHS.

The sample holds one count of this clonotype. V is TRBV28 and J is TRBJ1-4; no clear D gene. Germline loops: CDR1 MDHEN, CDR2 SYDVKM. V lost 8 bases, J lost 4 bases, and 23 bases lay in between. The CDR3 is 17 residues long. In DNA, the CDR3 is TGTGCCAGCCGCAACCCCAGTAGGGCAGCCTTTAATGAAAAACTGTTTTTT. Translation gives CASRNPSRAAFNEKLFF.